This T cell receptor beta chain was sequenced for a study of breast tumors, draining lymph nodes, adjacent tissues. Study-level results: Data only fit, rather than demonstrated, lymph node origin of most tumor T cells. Tumors had less TCR diversity than lymph nodes, more than nontumor tissue. Compared with basal-like, luminal-like tumors shared significantly more repertoire with nontumor tissue. Data fit most tumor T cells coming from lymph node, expanding in tumor.

MiXCR, applied by TCRdb to the multiplex PCR reads, yields one record per CDR3 protein. The data show more than 80,000 distinct CDR3 sequences, under 40% seen once. Germline V gene data show CDR1 as SEHNR and CDR2 as FQNEAQ (reference sequence). CDR3 size: 15 residues. The V and J ends lost 4 bases and 7 bases, in that order; junction bases with no gene match: 7. Axillary draining lymph nodes of breast cancer patients supplied the node samples. This clonotype was seen many times. Its antigen is not identified. Input material: axillary lymph node tissue. This chain uses TRBV7-9 with TRBJ1-4; 9 bases line up with TRBD1. The sequence came from a female donor with breast cancer. Some clones in this sample may be carry-over from other donors' samples. The DNA of the CDR3 is TGTGCCAGCAGCTCTCGGGGACAGGGCTTTGAAAAACTGTTTTTT. The encoded protein is CASSSRGQGFEKLFF.